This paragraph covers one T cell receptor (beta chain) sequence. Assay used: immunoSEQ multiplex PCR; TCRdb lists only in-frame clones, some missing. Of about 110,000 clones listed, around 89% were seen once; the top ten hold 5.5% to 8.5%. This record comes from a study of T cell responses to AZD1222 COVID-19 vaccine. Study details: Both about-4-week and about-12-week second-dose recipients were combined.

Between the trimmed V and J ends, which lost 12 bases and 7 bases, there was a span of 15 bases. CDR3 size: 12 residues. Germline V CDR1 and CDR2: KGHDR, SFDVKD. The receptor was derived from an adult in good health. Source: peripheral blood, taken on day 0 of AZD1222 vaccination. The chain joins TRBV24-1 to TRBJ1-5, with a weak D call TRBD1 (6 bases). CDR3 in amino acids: CAANQGSQPQHF. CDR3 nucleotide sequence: TGTGCCGCCAATCAGGGGAGCCAGCCCCAGCATTTT.